The 22 T cell receptor beta chains reported below all come from one sample, sequenced in a study of T cell repertoires in cytomegalovirus infection (dated by TCRdb to the late 2010s). Instrument used: Illumina HiSeq 1500. The public reads were quality trimmed at Q25 with fastp and then assembled into clones with MiXCR by TCRdb, keeping productive beta chains. Rows with one shared CDR3 protein collapse into an entry with the most common genes and DNA. The sample contains almost 90,000 distinct CDR3 sequences, around 32% of them found a single time. About three quarters of the sample belongs to the ten largest clones. No cognate antigen is known for these TCRs. The sample's treatment or condition label, in plain terms: in vitro stimulation with specific CMV peptide epitopes to enrich CMV-specific T cells. The source material was CD8+ T cells from cultured PBMCs, sampled from culture after CMV antigen stimulation. Receptors were obtained from a human donor in good health (CMV status not recorded). Some clones in this sample may be carry-over from other donors' samples.

The chain has TRBV5-4 and TRBJ2-1; 15 positions match TRBD2. CDR3 length: 18 residues. V gave up 0 bases and J gave up 3 bases; unmatched junction bases: 4. Germline loops: CDR1 SGHNT, CDR2 YYREEE (reference sequence). The CDR3 nucleotides are TGTGCCAGCAGCTTGGAAGTGGGACTAGCGGGGGGCTACAATGAGCAGTTCTTC. This codes for CASSLEVGLAGGYNEQFF.

This clonotype has just a few counts. CDR3 amino acids: CASSSEIRATEAFF. CDR3 nucleotide sequence: TGTGCCAGCAGCTCTGAGATCAGGGCCACTGAAGCTTTCTTT. This chain joins TRBV7-9 and TRBJ1-1, with D possibly TRBD1 on 5 matching bases. The CDR3 length is 14 residues. The germline gives CDR1 SEHNR, CDR2 FQNEAQ (reference sequence). Trimming shortened V by 4 bases and J by 4 bases, and 13 bases separated the two germline ends.

V is TRBV6-5 and J is TRBJ2-7; perhaps TRBD2 as D (5 bases). Trimming left V 2 bases short and J 5 bases short, with 13 bases between. CDR1 MNHEY and CDR2 SVGAGI come from the germline V gene. The CDR3 contains 14 residues. The chain's CDR3 is CASSYGEGTHEQYF. CDR3 nucleotides: TGTGCCAGCAGTTACGGAGAGGGAACCCACGAGCAGTACTTC.

This clonotype was detected a few times. This chain joins TRBV2 and TRBJ2-1; 12 bases line up with TRBD2. With 6 bases clipped from V and 2 bases from J, the junction kept 8 bases outside the gene matches. The germline gives CDR1 SNHLY, CDR2 FYNNEI. The CDR3 contains 17 residues. This CDR3 reads CASSGSSGGAPYNEQFF. The CDR3 region has the DNA TGTGCCAGCAGCGGGTCTAGCGGGGGGGCCCCCTACAATGAGCAGTTCTTC.

The V call is TRBV5-4, the J call TRBJ2-1; 9 bases agree with TRBD2. Germline values: CDR1 SGHNT, CDR2 YYREEE (reference sequence). The J segment lost 4 bases and the V segment lost 0 bases, leaving 2 bases of the junction unmatched. CDR3 length equals 15 residues. CDR3 DNA: TGTGCCAGCAGCTTGGGGACTAGCGATTACAATGAGCAGTTCTTC. Amino acids: CASSLGTSDYNEQFF.

The rearrangement links TRBV5-6 to TRBJ1-1, with 11 bases matching TRBD1. The CDR3 sequence is 15 residues long. Germline loops: CDR1 SGHDT, CDR2 YYEEEE. Germline trimming cut 7 bases from V and 3 bases from J; bases unmatched to any gene: 8. The CDR3 sequence: CASDGQGAMDTEAFF. The DNA for the CDR3 is TGTGCCAGCGACGGACAGGGGGCGATGGACACTGAAGCTTTCTTT.

This clonotype was recorded a few times. This sequence joins TRBV9 and TRBJ1-6; possible D gene TRBD1, 5 bases. Between the trimmed V and J ends, which lost 0 bases and 8 bases, there was a span of 12 bases. Germline-derived CDR1 and CDR2 are SGDLS and YYNGEE. This CDR3 has 15 amino acids. The CDR3 DNA follows: TGTGCCAGCAGCGTAGGCCCGGGACGTGATTCACCCCTCCACTTT. It encodes CASSVGPGRDSPLHF.

This clonotype was seen many times. The chain uses TRBV11-3 and TRBJ2-7, with 10 bases matching TRBD1. Germline CDR1 and CDR2: SGHNT and YENEEA. This CDR3 is built from 15 residues. V dropped 5 bases and J dropped 0; count of bases not matched to a gene: 4. The CDR3 is CASSPGQGISYEQYF. The CDR3 nucleotides read TGTGCCAGCAGCCCGGGACAGGGGATCTCCTACGAGCAGTACTTC.

The chain recombines TRBV28 with TRBJ1-2; a weak D match, TRBD1 (5 bases). From germline, CDR1 is MDHEN and CDR2 SYDVKM. V was trimmed by 5 bases and J by 6 bases, leaving 13 bases between them. This CDR3 contains 13 residues. This CDR3 is CASSLGTQHGYTF. In DNA form, the CDR3 reads TGTGCCAGCAGTCTAGGGACTCAGCATGGCTACACCTTC.

The gene calls are TRBV2 and TRBJ2-4, with D perhaps matching TRBD2 (5 bases). The CDR3 covers 15 residues. In germline, CDR1 is SNHLY, CDR2 FYNNEI. Trimming took 0 bases from V and 1 from J, leaving 7 bases between them. The CDR3 coding sequence is TGTGCCAGCAGTGAAGCGCGAGGGGCCAAAAACATTCAGTACTTC. It translates to CASSEARGAKNIQYF.

This clonotype has only a few counts. V usage is TRBV5-5 and J usage is TRBJ2-5; no firm D call. CDR3 size: 15 residues. Trimming pared 0 bases from V and 5 bases from J, leaving 14 bases between. CDR1 and CDR2 (germline): SGHKS, YYEKEE (reference sequence). Here the CDR3 reads CASSLAVTTLETQYF. The CDR3 DNA is TGTGCCAGCAGCTTGGCGGTGACAACCCTGGAGACCCAGTACTTC. Looking up the rest from reference TRBV5-5 and TRBJ2-5 gives the full variable domain: DAGVTQSPTHLIKTRGQQVTLRCSPISGHKSVSWYQQVLGQGPQFIFQYYEKEERGRGNFPDRFSARQFPNYSSELNVNALLLGDSALYLCASSLAVTTLETQYFGPGTRLLVL.

The V and J genes are TRBV5-1 and TRBJ2-1; D may match TRBD1 or TRBD2 (5 bases each). Trimming removed 6 bases from V and 2 bases from J, with 18 bases in between. The CDR3 extends over 16 amino acids. CDR1 and CDR2 from the germline V gene are SGHRS and YFSETQ. CDR3 amino acids: CASTPGAPTPYNEQFF. CDR3 sequence (DNA): TGCGCCAGCACTCCCGGGGCACCTACCCCCTACAATGAGCAGTTCTTC.

The gene calls are TRBV29-1 and TRBJ2-1, with unresolved D. The CDR3 loop spans 16 amino acids. From germline, CDR1 is SQVTM and CDR2 ANQGSEA. Trimming took off 4 bases at V and 4 bases at J, with 20 bases between the two ends. The CDR3 nucleotides are TGCAGCGTTGTGTGGTTTCAGAGAGAAACTTACAATGAGCAGTTCTTC. Protein sequence: CSVVWFQRETYNEQFF.

CDR3 residues: CSASRATILGMNTEAFF. CDR3 DNA: TGCAGTGCTTCTCGGGCCACCATTCTTGGCATGAACACTGAAGCTTTCTTT. J is TRBJ1-1 and V is TRBV20-1; D is unclear. The CDR3 extends over 17 amino acids. Trimming removed 5 bases at V and 0 bases at J, with 22 bases between. CDR1 is DFQATT and CDR2 is SNEGSKA in the germline V gene (reference sequence).

In its sample, this clonotype was seen a few times. The CDR3 loop is CASNPLGTGEQFF. The CDR3 DNA reads TGTGCCAGCAACCCCCTTGGGACAGGGGAGCAGTTCTTC. The V gene is TRBV6-5, the J gene TRBJ2-1; TRBD1 aligns across 9 bases. This CDR3 comprises 13 residues. Germline CDR1 MNHEY, CDR2 SVGAGI. With V trimmed by 7 bases and J by 10 bases, 8 bases remained unmatched.

V is TRBV10-3 and J is TRBJ2-3; 9 nucleotides line up with TRBD2. CDR1 ENHRY and CDR2 SYGVKD come from the germline V gene. J was trimmed by 3 bases and V by 1 base; bases with no gene match: 2. The CDR3 contains 15 residues. The CDR3 DNA reads as TGTGCCATCAGTGAGTTTAGCGGGGGAACAGATACGCAGTATTTT. Its protein product is CAISEFSGGTDTQYF.

This clonotype came up a few times. The gene calls are TRBV18 and TRBJ2-5; D is perhaps TRBD1 (6 bases). The CDR3 contains 15 residues. Trimming shortened V by 3 bases and J by 4 bases, and 15 bases separated the two germline ends. CDR1 and CDR2 (germline): KGHSH, LQKENI. The DNA for the CDR3 is TGTGCCAGCTCACCCGGACAGCTCGAACCAGAGACCCAGTACTTC. As protein: CASSPGQLEPETQYF.

The genes are TRBV5-4 and TRBJ2-1; D gene unclear. The CDR3 extends over 13 amino acids. V was shortened by 2 bases and J by 3 bases, with 6 bases between the two germline ends. In germline, CDR1 is SGHNT, CDR2 YYREEE (reference sequence). CDR3 sequence reads: CASSFSDYNEQFF. The CDR3 DNA is TGTGCCAGCAGCTTCAGCGACTACAATGAGCAGTTCTTC.

The CDR3 spells CASSYSTGGNYEQYF. CDR3 nucleotide sequence: TGTGCCAGCAGTTACTCAACAGGAGGTAACTACGAGCAGTACTTC. The rearrangement joins TRBV6-5 to TRBJ2-7; D is possibly TRBD1 or TRBD2 (5 bases each). The CDR3 is made up of 15 amino acids. Germline CDR1 is MNHEY and CDR2 is SVGAGI. The V and J ends lost 0 bases and 3 bases respectively, with 12 bases between them.

This clonotype was seen repeatedly, ten times or more. The rearrangement joins TRBV12-3 or TRBV12-4 to TRBJ2-5; D might be TRBD1 (6 bases). The CDR3 covers 13 residues. V lost 3 bases, J lost 7 bases, and 12 bases lay in between. The CDR3 bases are TGTGCCAGCAGTTTTACAGGGAGCGGGACCCAGTACTTC. Its translation is CASSFTGSGTQYF.

The rearrangement links TRBV4-1 to TRBJ1-1; the D gene is possibly TRBD1 (5 bases). CDR1 is MGHRA and CDR2 is YSYEKL in the germline V gene. V gave up 6 bases and J gave up 6 bases, with 14 bases separating them. The CDR3 sequence is 13 residues long. The CDR3 here is CASSGARRAEAFF. The DNA for the CDR3 is TGCGCCAGCAGTGGGGCGCGGAGGGCTGAAGCTTTCTTT.

In its sample, this clonotype was seen a few times. The rearrangement links TRBV28 to TRBJ1-6; 11 bases agree with TRBD1. Losses at the gene ends were 6 bases for V and 8 bases for J; bases not matched to a gene: 12. This CDR3 region has 17 residues. Germline loops: CDR1 MDHEN, CDR2 SYDVKM. Written as DNA, the CDR3 is TGTGCCAGCAGCAACCGCCCTGGACAGGGGGCTTATTCACCCCTCCACTTT. Protein sequence: CASSNRPGQGAYSPLHF.